The 27 T cell receptor beta chains below were found in one sample sequenced in a study of blood T cells in healthy people across ages. Combining a sample-barcoded 5' primer with a J-beta primer mix, a second PCR ran for roughly 7 to 11 cycles. MiXCR, applied by TCRdb to the 5' RACE reads, yields one record per CDR3 protein. The sample records 1.5 million to 2 million distinct CDR3 sequences, about 35% being singletons. Sequenced material: blood. These receptors all come from a woman younger than 45 in good health.

This clonotype was found a few times. The genes are TRBV9 and TRBJ1-1, with no clear D. This CDR3 has 14 amino acids. V lost 0 bases to trimming and J lost 1 base, with 7 bases between them. The germline V gene has CDR1 SGDLS and CDR2 YYNGEE. CDR3 sequence (DNA): TGTGCCAGCAGCGTAGCAACACAGAACACTGAAGCTTTCTTT. It codes for CASSVATQNTEAFF.

The chain employs TRBV6-1 and TRBJ2-3; D may be TRBD2 (5 bases). Germline-derived CDR1 and CDR2 are MNHNS and SASEGT. The V gene lost 2 bases and the J gene lost 4 bases, with 10 bases spanning the gap. The CDR3 loop spans 14 amino acids. Here the CDR3 reads CASSERLGADTQYF. The CDR3, as DNA: TGTGCCAGCAGTGAACGCCTCGGGGCAGATACGCAGTATTTT.

This rearrangement joins TRBV18 to TRBJ1-1; TRBD1 matches at 8 bases. After removal of 5 bases from V and 2 bases from J, the junction contained 7 bases not matched to a gene. From germline, CDR1 is KGHSH and CDR2 LQKENI. The CDR3 contains 15 residues. CDR3 nucleotides: TGTGCCAGCTCAACCACTACAGGGGGAAACACTGAAGCTTTCTTT. Protein product: CASSTTTGGNTEAFF.

Details on this clonotype: Mismatch with germline at one junction end may stem from a read error. This chain joins TRBV5-1 and TRBJ2-3; D is unresolved. From germline, CDR1 is SGHRS and CDR2 YFSETQ. This CDR3 contains 12 residues. CDR3 DNA sequence: TGCACCAGCAGCTTGGAGTGGGATACGCAGTATTTT. It specifies CTSSLEWDTQYF.

This clonotype was detected only a few times. The CDR3 region has the DNA TGTGCCAGCAGCCCTAAACCAGGGGGCGCGGCCAAAAACATTCAGTACTTC. As protein: CASSPKPGGAAKNIQYF. The V gene is TRBV11-1, the J gene TRBJ2-4; 8 bases agree with TRBD1. V lost 5 bases, J lost 1 base, and 10 bases stayed unmatched. This CDR3 contains 17 residues. Germline V CDR1 and CDR2: SGHAT, FQDESV (reference sequence). The variable domain in full, with the rest retrieved from reference TRBV11-1 and TRBJ2-4, is EAEVAQSPRYKITEKSQAVAFWCDPISGHATLYWYRQILGQGPELLVQFQDESVVDDSQLPKDRFSAERLKGVDSTLKIQPAELGDSAMYLCASSPKPGGAAKNIQYFGAGTRLSVL.

The chain recombines TRBV5-1 with TRBJ2-7, with D possibly being TRBD1 or TRBD2 (5 bases each). Judging by the DNA end, TRBJ2-5 fits better; the J call may be wrong. Germline V CDR1 and CDR2: SGHRS, YFSETQ. This CDR3 contains 14 residues. The CDR3 DNA reads as TGCGCCAGCAGCCGCTCCGGGGACGGGGAGACCCAGTACTTC. Amino acids: CASSRSGDGETQYF.

Points on this clonotype: This clone may be a read error of a much larger clone one base away. The rearrangement joins TRBV5-1 to TRBJ1-2; 7 nucleotides agree with TRBD1. CDR1 is SGHRS, CDR2 YFSETQ, per germline. V lost 0 bases to trimming and J lost 10 bases; unmatched junction nucleotides: 6. The CDR3 consists of 13 residues. The CDR3 DNA follows: TGCGCCAGCAGCTTGGCACAGGGGACTGACTACACCTTC. It is translated as CASSLAQGTDYTF.

In this sample, this clonotype turned up a few times. This chain joins TRBV2 and TRBJ1-5, with a tentative D call TRBD1 (5 bases). This CDR3 region has 16 residues. The V end lost 6 bases, the J end lost 0 bases, and 15 bases lay between the germline ends. Per germline, CDR1 SNHLY and CDR2 FYNNEI. The CDR3 sequence: CASSYTGGYSNQPQHF. The CDR3 DNA reads TGTGCCAGCAGCTACACAGGAGGGTATAGCAATCAGCCCCAGCATTTT. Filled out from reference TRBV2 and TRBJ1-5, the complete variable domain reads EPEVTQTPSHQVTQMGQEVILRCVPISNHLYFYWYRQILGQKVEFLVSFYNNEISEKSEIFDDQFSVERPDGSNFTLKIRSTKLEDSAMYFCASSYTGGYSNQPQHFGDGTRLSIL.

As regards this clonotype: A much larger clone is a single base away; this may be a read error. Here the CDR3 omits its conserved ending phenylalanine or tryptophan, so a read error is the likely source. The rearrangement joins TRBV15 to TRBJ2-1, with D perhaps matching TRBD1 (6 bases). The CDR3 has 14 residues. Trimming removed 7 bases from V and 2 bases from J, with 12 bases in between. CDR1 and CDR2 (germline): LNHNV, YYDKDF (reference sequence). The DNA for the CDR3 is TGTGCCACCACCATAGGGGGAACCTACAATGAGCAGTTCCTC. Protein sequence: CATTIGGTYNEQFL.

The chain joins TRBV20-1 to TRBJ2-1; D is perhaps TRBD1 or TRBD2 (5 bases each). This CDR3 spans 19 amino acids. The V end was cut by 5 bases, the J end by 0 bases, with 26 bases between. Germline V gene sequence: CDR1 DFQATT, CDR2 SNEGSKA (reference sequence). The CDR3 DNA reads as TGCAGTGCTGCAGACCCCGGGACGGGACGCGAGGTCTCCTACAATGAGCAGTTCTTC. Amino acid sequence: CSAADPGTGREVSYNEQFF.

This clonotype came up a few times. The V call is TRBV5-1, the J call TRBJ2-7; D may be TRBD2 (6 bases). Germline loops: CDR1 SGHRS, CDR2 YFSETQ. The CDR3 runs to 14 residues. V was cut by 4 bases and J by 7 bases, with 18 bases left in between. For the CDR3, the DNA is TGCGCCAGCAGCCCCCAAAGGGATGGAGGGGAGCAGTACTTC. Residues: CASSPQRDGGEQYF.

This chain connects TRBV20-1 to TRBJ2-6; 10 nucleotides match TRBD1. The junction had 9 bases not matched to a gene; V was cut back by 0 bases and J by 4 bases. The CDR3 length is 18 residues. CDR1 DFQATT and CDR2 SNEGSKA come from the germline V gene (reference sequence). The CDR3 bases are TGCAGTGCTAGAGATCGGTTGGACAGGGGGTCCGGGGCCAACGTCCTGACTTTC. It specifies CSARDRLDRGSGANVLTF.

The genes are TRBV20-1 and TRBJ1-2; a possible D gene is TRBD1 (5 bases). The V end was cut by 3 bases, the J end by 6 bases, with 11 bases between. Germline V gene lookup returns CDR1 DFQATT and CDR2 SNEGSKA (reference sequence). The CDR3 contains 12 residues. CDR3 sequence reads: CSARGRENGYTF. As DNA, the CDR3 is TGCAGTGCTAGGGGCAGGGAGAATGGCTACACCTTC.

There are a few counts of this clonotype. The chain joins TRBV27 to TRBJ1-1; no firm D call. Trimming left V 3 bases short and J 1 base short, with 9 bases between. Germline V gene lookup returns CDR1 MNHEY and CDR2 SMNVEV (reference sequence). The CDR3 contains 14 residues. CDR3 residues: CASSLGIGNTEAFF. The CDR3 DNA follows: TGTGCCAGCAGTTTGGGGATAGGGAACACTGAAGCTTTCTTT.

This clonotype was seen ten or more times. J is TRBJ1-6 and V is TRBV20-1, with no clear D. The V gene lost 6 bases and the J gene lost 9 bases, with 18 bases spanning the gap. Germline V gene lookup returns CDR1 DFQATT and CDR2 SNEGSKA (reference sequence). The CDR3 runs 14 residues. CDR3 loop: CSAQDRRGISPLHF. Here the CDR3 DNA reads TGCAGTGCCCAGGACCGGCGCGGGATTTCACCCCTCCACTTT.

As concerns this clonotype: The junction differs from germline at one of its ends, possibly a read error. The rearrangement uses TRBV27 and TRBJ2-7, with 7 positions matching TRBD1. The length of the CDR3 is 13 residues. Germline loops: CDR1 MNHEY, CDR2 SMNVEV (reference sequence). The DNA of the CDR3 is TGTGCCAGCTCGTCGGGACAGCACTACGGGCAGTACTTC. It specifies CASSSGQHYGQYF.

The sample holds a few counts of this clonotype. A read error is possible here, since a much larger clone lies one base away. The chain has TRBV12-3 or TRBV12-4 and TRBJ2-1; D is ambiguous. The length of the CDR3 is 14 residues. V lost 2 bases to trimming and J lost 12 bases, with 17 bases between them. CDR3 in amino acids: CASSLRAQRGGQFF. The DNA for the CDR3 is TGTGCCAGCAGTTTACGGGCCCAAAGAGGTGGGCAGTTCTTC.

The chain joins TRBV20-1 to TRBJ2-5; 9 bases agree with TRBD1. TRBJ2-7 matches the DNA end more closely, so the J call is doubtful. This CDR3 spans 13 amino acids. Germline V gives CDR1 DFQATT, CDR2 SNEGSKA (reference sequence). The CDR3 DNA is TGCAGTGCTTCACAGGGGGCGGTCTACGAGCAGTACTTC. As protein: CSASQGAVYEQYF.

The chain couples TRBV5-1 to TRBJ2-3; TRBD2 matches at 7 bases. Germline V gene lookup returns CDR1 SGHRS and CDR2 YFSETQ. V trimming: 4 bases; J trimming: 1 base; junction bases outside the gene matches: 9. The CDR3 sequence is 16 residues long. The CDR3 DNA is TGCGCCAGCAGCCTCGGGGGAGGGATTCGCACAGATACGCAGTATTTT. Its translation: CASSLGGGIRTDTQYF.

This clonotype was counted a few times. The rearrangement uses TRBV6-1 and TRBJ2-1, with D perhaps TRBD1 (5 bases). Germline V lookup: CDR1 MNHNS, CDR2 SASEGT. CDR3 length: 15 residues. The V end was cut by 6 bases, the J end by 0 bases, with 12 bases between. CDR3: CASRDRTSSYNEQFF. CDR3 nucleotide sequence: TGTGCCAGCAGAGACAGAACGAGCTCCTACAATGAGCAGTTCTTC.

This clonotype appeared a few times. The chain joins TRBV10-3 to TRBJ2-1; a possible D gene is TRBD1 (7 bases). Trimming removed 8 bases at V and 5 bases at J, with 16 bases between. The length of the CDR3 is 14 residues. CDR1 and CDR2 (germline): ENHRY, SYGVKD. The CDR3 spells CAIGGTARNNEQFF. The CDR3 DNA follows: TGTGCCATCGGAGGGACAGCGAGAAACAATGAGCAGTTCTTC.

Concerning this clonotype: A read error may explain this, as a much larger clone is one base away. This sequence joins TRBV29-1 and TRBJ1-2, with 9 positions matching TRBD1. Looked up from germline, CDR1 is SQVTM and CDR2 is ANQGSEA. This CDR3 has 13 amino acids. The CDR3 sequence: CSVGDRVNYGYIF. In DNA form, the CDR3 reads TGCAGCGTTGGGGACAGGGTCAACTATGGCTACATCTTC.

Only a few counts were recorded for this clonotype. A junction end diverges from the germline sequence, so it may reflect a read error. This sequence joins TRBV29-1 and TRBJ2-1; maybe TRBD2 (5 bases). CDR1 and CDR2 (germline): SQVTM, ANQGSEA. CDR3 length: 15 amino acids. The CDR3 nucleotides read TGCGGCGTTGGGATGGGTGGAGGAACCTACAATGAGCAGTTCTTC. It is translated as CGVGMGGGTYNEQFF.

This clonotype has at least ten counts. Given a much more abundant clone one base away, this may be a read error. The gene calls are TRBV29-1 and TRBJ1-4; D is possibly TRBD1 (6 bases). Germline CDR1 SQVTM, CDR2 ANQGSEA. The CDR3 runs 13 residues. The CDR3 nucleotides read TGCAGCGTTTACCAGGGGCGAGGGGAAAAACGGTTTTTT. The encoded protein is CSVYQGRGEKRFF. Together with reference TRBV29-1 and TRBJ1-4, the CDR3 gives the full variable domain: SAVISQKPSRDICQRGTSLTIQCQVDSQVTMMFWYRQQPGQSLTLIATANQGSEATYESGFVIDKFPISRPNLTFSTLTVSNMSPEDSSIYLCSVYQGRGEKRFFGSGTQLSVL.

The J gene is TRBJ2-7, the V gene TRBV6-5; 14 bases line up with TRBD2. The CDR3 sequence is 18 residues long. Germline V lookup: CDR1 MNHEY, CDR2 SVGAGI. Trimming took 5 bases from V and 2 from J; bases not matched to a gene: 11. The CDR3 region is CASSHPGTSGSQAYEQYF. CDR3 in DNA: TGTGCCAGCAGTCACCCCGGGACTAGCGGGAGCCAAGCCTACGAGCAGTACTTC.

The sample holds a few counts of this clonotype. The V call is TRBV5-6, the J call TRBJ2-3; 9 bases agree with TRBD1. CDR1 and CDR2 (germline): SGHDT, YYEEEE. The CDR3 consists of 16 residues. The junction had 6 bases not matched to a gene; V was cut back by 0 bases and J by 4 bases. In nucleotides, the CDR3 is TGTGCCAGCAGCTTGGTATACAGGGGGCGGTCAGATACGCAGTATTTT. This sequence encodes CASSLVYRGRSDTQYF. Complete variable domain (other parts from reference TRBV5-6 and TRBJ2-3): DAGVTQSPTHLIKTRGQQVTLRCSPKSGHDTVSWYQQALGQGPQFIFQYYEEEERQRGNFPDRFSGHQFPNYSSELNVNALLLGDSALYLCASSLVYRGRSDTQYFGPGTRLTVL.

This chain links TRBV6-1 with TRBJ2-1; TRBD1 aligns across 8 bases. V lost 4 bases to trimming and J lost 4 bases; unmatched junction nucleotides: 9. CDR3 length equals 16 residues. Germline V lookup: CDR1 MNHNS, CDR2 SASEGT. CDR3 residues: CASSVTDRVQYNEQFF. The CDR3 DNA reads as TGTGCCAGCAGTGTCACGGACAGGGTACAATACAATGAGCAGTTCTTC.